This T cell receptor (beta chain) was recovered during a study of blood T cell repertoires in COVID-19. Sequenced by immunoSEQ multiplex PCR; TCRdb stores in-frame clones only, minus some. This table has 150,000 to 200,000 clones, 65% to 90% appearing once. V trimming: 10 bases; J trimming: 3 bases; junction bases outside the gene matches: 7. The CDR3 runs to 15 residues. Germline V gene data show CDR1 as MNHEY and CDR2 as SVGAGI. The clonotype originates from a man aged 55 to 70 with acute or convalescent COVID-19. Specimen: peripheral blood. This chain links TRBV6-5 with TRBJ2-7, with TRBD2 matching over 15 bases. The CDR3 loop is CAIPGLAGGCYEQYF. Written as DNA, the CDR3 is TGTGCCATACCGGGACTAGCGGGAGGATGCTACGAGCAGTACTTC.